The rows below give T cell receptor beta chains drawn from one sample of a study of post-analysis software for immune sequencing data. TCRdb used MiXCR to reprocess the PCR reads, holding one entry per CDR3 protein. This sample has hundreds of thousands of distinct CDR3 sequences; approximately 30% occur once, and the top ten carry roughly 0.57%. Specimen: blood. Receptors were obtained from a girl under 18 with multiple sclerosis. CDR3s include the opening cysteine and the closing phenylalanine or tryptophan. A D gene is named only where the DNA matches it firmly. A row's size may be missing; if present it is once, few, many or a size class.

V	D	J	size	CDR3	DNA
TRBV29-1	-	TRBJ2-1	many	CSVVYRAGEQFF	TGCAGCGTTGTATACAGGGCGGGTGAGCAGTTCTTC
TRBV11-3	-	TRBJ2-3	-	CASSLGSREDTQYF	TGTGCCAGCAGCTTAGGTTCAAGGGAAGATACGCAGTATTTT
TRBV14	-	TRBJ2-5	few	CASSPQGGTETQYF	TGTGCCAGCAGCCCCCAGGGGGGCACAGAGACCCAGTACTTC
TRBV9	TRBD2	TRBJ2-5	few	CASSPRLAALGEQYF	TGTGCCAGCAGTCCCCGACTAGCGGCCTTGGGTGAGCAGTACTTC
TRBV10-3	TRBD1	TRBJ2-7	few	CATSGQGIEQYF	TGTGCCACCTCTGGACAGGGCATCGAGCAGTACTTC
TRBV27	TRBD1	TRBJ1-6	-	CASHPLDRGREDSPLHF	TGTGCCAGCCACCCTCTAGACAGGGGCCGCGAAGATTCACCCCTCCACTTT
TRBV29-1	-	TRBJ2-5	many	CSVEMGLRETQYF	TGCAGCGTTGAAATGGGGCTGCGGGAGACCCAGTACTTC
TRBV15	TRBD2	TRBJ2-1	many	CATSRVVAGGLDEQFF	TGTGCCACCAGCAGAGTGGTAGCGGGGGGGCTCGATGAGCAGTTCTTC
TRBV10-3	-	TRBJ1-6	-	CAISSDRTNSPLHF	TGTGCCATCAGTTCGGACAGAACGAATTCACCCCTCCACTTT
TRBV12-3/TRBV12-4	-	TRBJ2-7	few	CASSLGRLGEQYF	TGTGCCAGCAGTTTAGGAAGGTTGGGTGAGCAGTACTTC
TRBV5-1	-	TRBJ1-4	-	CASSSTGQMNEKLFF	TGCGCCAGCAGCTCAACCGGACAAATGAATGAAAAACTGTTTTTT
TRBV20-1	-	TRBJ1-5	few	CSAHGAEGYSNQPQHF	TGCAGTGCCCACGGGGCAGAGGGTTATAGCAATCAGCCCCAGCATTTT
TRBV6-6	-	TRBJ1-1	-	CASSPGQSFEAFF	TGTGCCAGCAGCCCCGGACAGTCATTTGAAGCTTTCTTT
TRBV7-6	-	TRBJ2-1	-	CASSLALRYEQFF	TGTGCCAGCAGCTTAGCGTTGCGATATGAGCAGTTCTTC
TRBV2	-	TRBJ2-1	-	CASSVSSSLSYNEQFF	TGTGCCAGCAGCGTCTCCAGCTCTTTATCCTACAATGAGCAGTTCTTC